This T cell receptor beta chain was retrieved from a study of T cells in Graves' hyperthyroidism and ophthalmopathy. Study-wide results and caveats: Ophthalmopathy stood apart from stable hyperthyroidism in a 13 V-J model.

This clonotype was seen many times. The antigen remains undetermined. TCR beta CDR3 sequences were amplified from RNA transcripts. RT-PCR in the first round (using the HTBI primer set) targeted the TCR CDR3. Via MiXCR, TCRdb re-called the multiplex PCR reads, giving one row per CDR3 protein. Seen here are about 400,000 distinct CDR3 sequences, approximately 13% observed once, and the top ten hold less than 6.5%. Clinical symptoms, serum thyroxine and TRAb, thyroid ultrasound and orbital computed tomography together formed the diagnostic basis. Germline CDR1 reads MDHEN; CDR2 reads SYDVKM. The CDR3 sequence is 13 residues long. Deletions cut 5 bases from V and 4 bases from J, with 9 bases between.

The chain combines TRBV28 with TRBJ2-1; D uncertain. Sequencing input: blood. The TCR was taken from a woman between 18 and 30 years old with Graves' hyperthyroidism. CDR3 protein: CASSPDSYNEQFF. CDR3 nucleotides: TGTGCCAGCAGTCCAGACTCATACAATGAGCAGTTCTTC.